Each of the 14 T cell receptor beta chains below was sequenced from the same sample in a study of T-cell reconstitution after alpha-beta-depleted transplantation in children. For TCRbeta, the library was prepared with unique molecular identifiers. TCRdb independently ran MiXCR on the PCR reads; one entry per CDR3 protein. The table lists fewer than 700,000 distinct CDR3 sequences, 13% of them singletons. Source: PBMCs, mostly from graft donor cells, taken 360 days after TCRalphabeta/CD19-depleted stem cell transplant. These receptors originate from a male patient younger than 18 who had a stem cell transplant for acute myeloid leukemia, so the T cells may come from the graft donor.

The rearrangement uses TRBV6-2 or TRBV6-3 and TRBJ2-7; TRBD2 matches at 8 bases. After removal of 6 bases from V and 0 bases from J, the junction contained 13 bases not matched to a gene. Germline V gene data show CDR1 as MNHEY and CDR2 as SVGEGT. The CDR3 sequence is 17 residues long. For the CDR3, the DNA is TGTGCCAGCAGCGTCTCAACTAGCGGACCTCTCTCCTACGAGCAGTACTTC. It yields the protein CASSVSTSGPLSYEQYF.

This clonotype has just a few counts. V and J are TRBV20-1 and TRBJ2-1; 12 nucleotides match TRBD2. This CDR3 is 15 amino acids long. The germline V gene has CDR1 DFQATT and CDR2 SNEGSKA (reference sequence). V shed 3 bases and J 3 bases; nucleotides not matched to a gene: 3. CDR3 loop: CSARRTSGIYNEQFF. CDR3 nucleotide sequence: TGCAGTGCTAGGAGGACTAGCGGGATCTACAATGAGCAGTTCTTC.

The genes are TRBV28 and TRBJ2-5; 7 bases fit TRBD1. The CDR3 is made up of 14 amino acids. Germline lookup yields CDR1 MDHEN and CDR2 SYDVKM. V dropped 3 bases and J dropped 2; count of bases not matched to a gene: 3. DNA for the CDR3: TGTGCCAGCAGTTTCCAGGGACAGCAAGAGACCCAGTACTTC. This codes for CASSFQGQQETQYF.

For the CDR3, the DNA is TGTGCCAGCTCACCGGCACAGGGGTTCGGCTCTGGAAACACCATATATTTT. As protein: CASSPAQGFGSGNTIYF. The J gene is TRBJ1-3, the V gene TRBV18; TRBD1 agrees at 7 bases. The CDR3 covers 17 residues. Losses at the gene ends were 3 bases for V and 0 bases for J; bases not matched to a gene: 8. Per the germline V gene, CDR1 is KGHSH and CDR2 is LQKENI.

V gene TRBV2 combines with J gene TRBJ2-7; D possibly corresponds to TRBD1 (6 bases). V lost 6 bases, J lost 0 bases, and 9 bases lay in between. Germline-derived CDR1 and CDR2 are SNHLY and FYNNEI. The CDR3 consists of 13 residues. For the CDR3, the DNA is TGTGCCAGCAGGGCAGGGGTCTCCTACGAGCAGTACTTC. Amino acids: CASRAGVSYEQYF.

This CDR3 is CASLAGGQYEQYF. The CDR3 nucleotides read TGTGCCAGCCTGGCGGGAGGCCAGTACGAGCAGTACTTC. The V and J genes are TRBV28 and TRBJ2-7; 8 nucleotides agree with TRBD2. Germline CDR1 and CDR2: MDHEN and SYDVKM. With V trimmed by 8 bases and J by 4 bases, 7 bases remained unmatched. CDR3 length: 13 amino acids.

This clonotype was counted ten times or more. The gene calls are TRBV24-1 and TRBJ2-7; 8 nucleotides match TRBD2. This CDR3 spans 13 amino acids. Germline CDR1 and CDR2: KGHDR and SFDVKD. The ends lost 7 bases at V and 5 bases at J; junction bases unmatched: 6. CDR3 sequence (DNA): TGTGCCACCAGAGGCGTGCGGGAGGACGAGCAGTACTTC. It is translated as CATRGVREDEQYF.

This clonotype was counted many times. V is TRBV28 and J is TRBJ2-7; 8 bases fit TRBD2. The CDR3 is 15 residues long. Germline loops: CDR1 MDHEN, CDR2 SYDVKM. Trimming at V came to 0 bases and at J to 3 bases, leaving 4 bases not matched to a gene. Here the CDR3 reads CASSLWQAGDYEQYF. The CDR3 DNA reads as TGTGCCAGCAGTTTATGGCAAGCGGGAGACTACGAGCAGTACTTC.

The J gene is TRBJ2-3, the V gene TRBV20-1; 14 bases are shared with TRBD2. The V gene end was trimmed by 7 bases and the J gene end by 2 bases; junction bases not matched to a gene: 11. Germline values: CDR1 DFQATT, CDR2 SNEGSKA (reference sequence). CDR3 size: 17 residues. CDR3: CSVRAGLAGGITDTQYF. DNA of the CDR3: TGCAGTGTCCGAGCCGGACTAGCGGGAGGCATCACAGATACGCAGTATTTT.

The chain is built from TRBV19 and TRBJ2-7, with TRBD1 matching 8 bases. V shed 9 bases, J shed 1 base, and the junction held 8 bases outside the gene matches. The CDR3 consists of 14 residues. Germline CDR1 LNHDA, CDR2 SQIVND (reference sequence). CDR3 loop: CASAAGTGSYEQYF. The CDR3 bases are TGTGCCAGCGCCGCTGGGACAGGATCCTACGAGCAGTACTTC.

This clonotype came up many times. V gene TRBV7-3 combines with J gene TRBJ1-5; no clear D. The CDR3 covers 15 residues. Trimming shortened V by 4 bases and J by 1 base, and 11 bases separated the two germline ends. Germline loops: CDR1 SGHTA, CDR2 FQGTGA. CDR3 coding DNA: TGTGCCAGCAGCTCCTTCTTACGAAGCAATCAGCCCCAGCATTTT. As protein: CASSSFLRSNQPQHF.

This clonotype was counted many times. The genes are TRBV29-1 and TRBJ2-1, with D possibly matching TRBD2 (6 bases). Germline assignment: CDR1 SQVTM and CDR2 ANQGSEA. Trimming removed 4 bases at V and 5 bases at J, with 9 bases between. The CDR3 sequence is 12 residues long. CDR3 in DNA: TGCAGCGTTGCGGACTACAACAATGAGCAGTTCTTC. Its protein is CSVADYNNEQFF.

The genes are TRBV18 and TRBJ2-3, with a possible D match to TRBD1 (5 bases). The CDR3 is 21 amino acids. V lost 3 bases, J lost 0 bases, and 28 bases lay in between. Per germline, CDR1 KGHSH and CDR2 LQKENI. In nucleotides, the CDR3 is TGTGCCAGCTCACCGAAGAGAGAGAGTAACAGGCCCCAACCTAGCACAGATACGCAGTATTTT. This gives the protein CASSPKRESNRPQPSTDTQYF.

V usage is TRBV4-2 and J usage is TRBJ1-2; D not certain. The CDR3 is 15 residues long. From germline, CDR1 is LGHNA and CDR2 YNFKEQ. Between the trimmed V and J ends, which lost 1 base and 4 bases, there was a span of 13 bases. This chain's CDR3 is CASSQGAGEFYGYTF. The CDR3, as DNA: TGTGCCAGCAGCCAAGGGGCGGGAGAGTTCTATGGCTACACCTTC.